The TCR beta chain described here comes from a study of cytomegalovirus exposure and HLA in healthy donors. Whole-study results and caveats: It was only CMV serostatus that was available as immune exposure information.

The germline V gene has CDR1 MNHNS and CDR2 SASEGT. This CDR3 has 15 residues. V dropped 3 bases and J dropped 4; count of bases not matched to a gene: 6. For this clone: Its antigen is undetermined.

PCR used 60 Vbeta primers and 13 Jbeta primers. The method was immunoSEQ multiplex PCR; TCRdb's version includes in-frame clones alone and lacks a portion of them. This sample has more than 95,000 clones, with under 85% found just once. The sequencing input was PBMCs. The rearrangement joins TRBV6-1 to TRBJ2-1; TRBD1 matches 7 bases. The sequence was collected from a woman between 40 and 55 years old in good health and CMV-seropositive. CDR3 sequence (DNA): TGTGCCAGCAGTGACTGGGACAGTCCTTACAATGAGCAGTTCTTC. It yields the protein CASSDWDSPYNEQFF.